This T cell receptor (beta chain) was recovered during a study of shared clonotypes between healthy human individuals. CD45RO negativity and positive selection for CCR7 defined naive CD8 cells, a population that excluded terminally differentiated effector memory CD45RA+ cells. Data came from immunoSEQ multiplex PCR; TCRdb stores just in-frame clones and leaves some out. This table has around 2,000,000 clones, approximately 95% appearing once. The CDR3 length is 14 residues. The germline V gene encodes CDR1 SGHNT and CDR2 YYREEE (reference sequence). Trimming shortened V by 0 bases and J by 6 bases, and 9 bases separated the two germline ends.

The chain recombines TRBV5-4 with TRBJ1-4; D gene unclear. This TCR was sampled from a man younger than 30 in good health. The sequenced sample was naive CD8+ T cells sorted from blood. As DNA, the CDR3 is TGTGCCAGCAGCTTGGATACCTCCTATGAAAAACTGTTTTTT. This codes for CASSLDTSYEKLFF.